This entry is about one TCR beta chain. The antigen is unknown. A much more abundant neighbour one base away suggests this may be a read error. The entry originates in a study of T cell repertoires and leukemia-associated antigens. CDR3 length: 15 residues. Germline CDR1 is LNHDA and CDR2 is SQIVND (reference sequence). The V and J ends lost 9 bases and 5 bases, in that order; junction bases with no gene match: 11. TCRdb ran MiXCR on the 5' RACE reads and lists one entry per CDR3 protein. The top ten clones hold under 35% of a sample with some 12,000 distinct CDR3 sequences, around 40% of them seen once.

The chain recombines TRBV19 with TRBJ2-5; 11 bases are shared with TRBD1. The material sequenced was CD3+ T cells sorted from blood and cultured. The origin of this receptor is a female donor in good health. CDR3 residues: CARSASGQGVETQYF. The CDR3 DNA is TGTGCCAGAAGTGCATCGGGACAGGGGGTTGAGACCCAGTACTTC.